These T cell receptor beta chains were read from a single sample in a study of Ad26.COV2.S vaccination and SARS-CoV-2 variants. TCRdb keeps only in-frame clones here, not all; method: immunoSEQ multiplex PCR. The sample lists a few hundred thousand clones; around 90% were seen once. The source material was peripheral blood, sampled in a trial of Ad26.COV2.S vaccine versus placebo. These receptors originate from a person aged 18-65 years who received the Ad26.COV2.S COVID-19 vaccine or a placebo. Each CDR3 is given without its conserved first and last residue. Each record gives: V gene, CDR3 protein.

V: TRBV21-1; CDR3: ASSKEVQPYEQY
V: TRBV5-1; CDR3: ASRRAEQGWTGELF
V: TRBV10-3; CDR3: AIRQQGAGQPQH
V: TRBV5-4; CDR3: ASSRGEANTGELF
V: TRBV19; CDR3: ASSAREAGGNEQF
V: TRBV4-2; CDR3: ASSQGLASLEAF
V: TRBV6-2/TRBV6-3; CDR3: ASSNHRVDGYT
V: TRBV7-6; CDR3: ASSSVAGEGHEQF
V: TRBV28; CDR3: ASGYLHSGRPYEQY
V: TRBV5-1; CDR3: ASSLEGVYGYT
V: TRBV18; CDR3: ASSREAPGQIQPQH
V: TRBV4-3; CDR3: ASSQGTGGLGTNEKLF
V: TRBV19; CDR3: ASSRKAGVSNQPQH
V: TRBV7-9; CDR3: ASSQLSGPSTDTQY
V: TRBV30; CDR3: AWSFPGRKLEQY
V: TRBV13; CDR3: ASSSQWSGRDTYEQY
V: TRBV6-4; CDR3: ASSDSSSGGADTQY
V: TRBV27; CDR3: ASSLSRAANTEAF
V: TRBV5-1; CDR3: ASSPAAYNEQF
V: TRBV7-2; CDR3: ASSLQHLYEGNEQF
V: TRBV3-1/TRBV3-2; CDR3: ASSQSGTDYEQY
V: TRBV7-9; CDR3: ASSPVGLAYNEQF
V: TRBV5-1; CDR3: ASSLVALGRGTFGELF
V: TRBV27; CDR3: ASSLGQGGPYEQY
V: TRBV5-1; CDR3: ASSLVPYEQY
V: TRBV4-1; CDR3: ASSQSDGAGLEQY
V: TRBV29-1; CDR3: SVKTGNGIAEAF
V: TRBV19; CDR3: ASTDSGRSYNEQF
V: TRBV6-2/TRBV6-3; CDR3: ASSRLAGVGELF
V: TRBV7-9; CDR3: ASSLLETDTQY
V: TRBV7-9; CDR3: ASSSGQYSNQPQH
V: TRBV5-1; CDR3: ASSLAGLAGNEQF
V: TRBV15; CDR3: ATSRAASGSGEQY
V: TRBV19; CDR3: ASSRRPGGAQH
V: TRBV9; CDR3: ASSERQGGPTGELF
V: TRBV30; CDR3: AWSYYRGANEKLF
V: TRBV27; CDR3: ASRLLAGVGEQY
V: TRBV5-4; CDR3: ASSSGQGLSYEQY
V: TRBV7-6; CDR3: ASSLGGGDNQPQH
V: TRBV18; CDR3: ASSPMTRSGNTIY
V: TRBV3-1/TRBV3-2; CDR3: ASSGSLATNEKLF
V: TRBV7-8; CDR3: ASSLVAAHGTQY
V: TRBV6-5; CDR3: ASSYTGAYGYT
V: TRBV27; CDR3: ASSNTVGYGYT
V: TRBV4-1; CDR3: ASSQEGAGNQPQH
V: TRBV2; CDR3: ASSDQFGGGDGDTQY
V: TRBV6-5; CDR3: ASSYGSNQPQH
V: TRBV5-8; CDR3: ASRQKPGLAVPGDTQY
V: TRBV7-6; CDR3: ASSPDLRPAGSTDTQY
V: TRBV7-3; CDR3: ASSLGTGEAF
V: TRBV19; CDR3: ATGQGSYEQY
V: TRBV10-3; CDR3: ASRVLGESFYEQY